This entry features one TCR beta chain sequence. In its sample, this clone was seen a few times. Its recognized antigen is unknown. Base qualities are not at hand, and no much larger clone is one base apart. The donors were healthy, HIV-negative adults who had no recently reported acute infections or vaccinations. Every donor was a Caucasian adult living in Nashville, Tennessee, USA. CD4+ T cells were enriched by magnetic negative selection, after which naive cells were positively selected on CD45RA and the negative fraction was taken as the memory subset. After blood collection by leukapheresis, PBMCs were isolated using Ficoll-Histopaque density gradient centrifugation and then cryopreserved in the vapor phase of liquid nitrogen. Purity and quantity of every magnetically sorted T cell population were checked by analytical flow cytometry. Genomic DNA was isolated from every sorted fraction and measured by UV absorbance on a Nanodrop 2000c.

Using the deep immunoSEQ assay, multiplex PCR amplified TCR CDR3 regions from genomic DNA. For each cell subset, the extracted genomic DNA was distributed evenly across all wells of several immunoSEQ 96-well plates, and each plate served as one replicate. Each replicate PCR for sorted subsets received 200 ng genomic DNA, equal to 30,000 or so T cell genomes. The purified libraries were quantified using a Qubit 3.0 fluorometer, sized with a Bioanalyzer 2100, and then quantified again using the KAPA Library Quantification kit. A separate single-read 150-cycle Illumina NextSeq 550 flow cell was used to sequence each immunoSEQ 96-well plate. The study's processing was this. Because the immunoSEQ output held only junctional sequences and lacked quality scores, the filtering could not match the filtering applied to full-length reads. Sequences were annotated with PyIR, a Python wrapper for IgBLAST v1.9, and V/J genes and CDR3 were assigned using IMGT germline references. Reads were filtered out if the reads had weak V/J assignments (E-value above 1e-6), no CDR3, stop codons, out-of-frame junctions, or ambiguous translated residues. V3J clonotypes were defined as sequences sharing the same inferred V gene, J gene, and CDR3 amino acid sequence. The percentage overlap between two repertoires was calculated by dividing the number of shared unique clonotypes by the size of the smaller repertoire. Three approaches were used to assess repertoire richness: RTK rarefaction, the Chao1 estimator, and Recon v2.1 estimates of unobserved clonotypes. For all TCRbeta clonotypes obtained by the gDNA method from a few donors, generation probabilities were computed with OLGA. In TCRdb, the immuneACCESS table is reduced to in-frame sequences with V and J assigned. These tables do not hold every clone; where another copy was compared, an unresolved V gene accounts for under half, and the others remain unexplained. V, J and clone size are taken as reported in that table, and D and trimming were inferred from the DNA itself. The sample table lists 850,000 to 1,200,000 clones, around 76% of them with a count of one. 1.4% of the sample is held by the ten biggest clonotypes.

The sample originates from a study of shared clonotypes between healthy human individuals (dated by TCRdb to 2018 to 2021). For context, the study as a whole: Three men and two women, aged 18 to 49 years, made up the cohort. To estimate repertoire size and how much clonotypes are shared between individuals, the study performed deep sequencing of blood TCR repertoires from a few healthy adults. Per donor, three plates each were used for CD4 naive and CD4 memory, two for CD8 naive, and one for CD8 memory. Each donor's leukapheresis produced roughly between roughly 0.94 and 9.5 billion PBMCs. To increase sequencing depth and limit assay-specific biases, TCR repertoire library preparation and sequencing were carried out by different laboratories using diverse techniques.

Results the study describes overall, beyond this receptor: The genetic and exposure-history diversity represented was limited by the small number of donors. Larger estimated clonotype richness was generally found for naive subsets than for memory subsets. Clonotypes shared by all four sorted-subset donors showed higher generation probabilities than non-shared clonotypes. Rarefaction of sorted-subset datasets indicated incomplete sequencing despite the large sequencing depth. Pairwise subsampling indicated that sequencing depth was expected to affect the degree of clonotype sharing among donors. Sampling was restricted to blood, and TCR repertoires in tissue are likely to differ from TCR repertoires in blood. When a handful of donors were compared, the shared fraction of clonotypes was roughly 5% for naive CD4, about 4% for naive CD8, 2% to 2.5% for memory CD4, and roughly 0.43% for memory CD8.

From its cysteine to its phenylalanine, the CDR3 spans 13 amino acids. The retained sequence is limited to the CDR3, 39 bases, with the frame set at the first base. Sequences GTSNPN (CDR1) and SVGIG (CDR2) are obtained from the germline V gene (reference sequence). V lost 3 bases and J lost 12 bases, and the count of bases not matched to a germline gene is 8. The rearranged segments are TRBV30 and TRBJ2-1; TRBD2 agrees with 10 junctional bases. The clonotype was recovered from a young man in good health. Source material: memory CD4+ T cells sorted from blood. The cell subset or site label on this specimen signifies: CD45RA-negative fraction. At the DNA level, the sequence is TGTGCCTGGAGCGAGGTAGCGGGGGGTGGGCAGTTCTTC. This yields the protein CAWSEVAGGGQFF.